This TCR beta chain was recorded in a study of blood T cell repertoires in COVID-19. Across the whole study: Researchers got acute and convalescent COVID-19 samples from the United States, Italy and Spain. The analysed material was cDNA or gDNA that came from T cells, B-cell-depleted T cells, or PBMCs.

The CDR3 is 13 residues long. Germline V gene data show CDR1 as SQVTM and CDR2 as ANQGSEA. Unmatched junction bases numbered 9, after V lost 7 bases and J lost 6 bases. Per the study methods: Using reference gene primer amplification, nucleated cell counts were estimated. Assay: immunoSEQ multiplex PCR; the TCRdb copy retains only in-frame clones and omits some. V, J and clone size are those of that table, while D and trimming were read from the DNA. The table shows fewer than 80,000 clones, with over 75% occurring only once. In regard to this clone: Other DNA sequences in this specimen translate into the identical CDR3.

The sequenced sample was peripheral blood. This clonotype was obtained from a human donor in a cohort sampled during active COVID-19. The J gene is TRBJ2-7, the V gene TRBV29-1; 10 positions match TRBD2. CDR3 sequence: CSARASGSSEQYF. The CDR3 bases are TGCAGCGCCAGGGCTAGCGGGAGTAGCGAGCAGTACTTC.